This TCR beta chain was documented in a study of long-term antiretroviral therapy in people with HIV. Whole-study context: About a decade before 2015, the earliest samples were taken when ART was typically delayed.

Version v3.0 of the immunoSEQ assay was performed at survey level. The protocol was immunoSEQ multiplex PCR, while the TCRdb copy is restricted to in-frame clones and leaves out a portion. The sample yields over 30,000 clones, roughly 97% seen once. Trimming removed 6 bases from V and 3 bases from J; junction bases left unmatched: 10. CDR3 length: 14 residues. Germline V gene sequence: CDR1 SQVTM, CDR2 ANQGSEA. Treatment for all HIV-infected participants took place in the United States. The sequence was collected from a man aged 25 to 45 with HIV. The V and J genes are TRBV29-1 and TRBJ2-5, with 7 bases that match TRBD1. Sequencing used unsorted PBMCs, obtained 7.6 years after starting antiretroviral therapy. The CDR3 DNA follows: TGCAGCGTCTTCGGGACAGTAGAAGAAGAGACCCAGTACTTC. As protein: CSVFGTVEEETQYF.